These T cell receptor beta chains were read from a single sample in a study of spatial heterogeneity in lung cancer. One entry per CDR3 protein, called by TCRdb with MiXCR from the 5' RACE reads. The sample consists of about 10,000 distinct CDR3 sequences, about 25% of them appearing once. This material consisted of PBMCs, taken at follow-up. The receptors originated from a female donor with early-stage non-small cell lung cancer. Each CDR3 is given with its conserved first and last residue. A D gene is named only where the DNA matches it firmly. Clone size is not always given. Where it is, it says once, few, many or a class for expanded clones.

J gene	clone size	D gene	V gene	CDR3 DNA	CDR3 protein
TRBJ2-3	NA	NA	TRBV7-2	TGTGCCAGCAGCTTAGGAGGGAGAAGGGATACGCAGTATTTT	CASSLGGRRDTQYF
TRBJ2-1	medium-sized	NA	TRBV4-1	TGCGCCAGCAGCCCACGGACTGACAATGAGCAGTTCTTC	CASSPRTDNEQFF
TRBJ2-7	NA	NA	TRBV7-3	TGTGCCAGCAGCTTAAGAAAGGAGGGCAGCTACGAGCAGTACTTC	CASSLRKEGSYEQYF
TRBJ2-2	few	TRBD2	TRBV29-1	TGCAGCGTTCGGCCTAGCGGGGGATGGACCGGGGAGCTGTTTTTT	CSVRPSGGWTGELFF
TRBJ2-5	NA	TRBD1	TRBV7-9	TGTGCCAGCAGCCCCCGGACAGGGTTGTACCAAGAGACCCAGTACTTC	CASSPRTGLYQETQYF
TRBJ2-1	NA	NA	TRBV10-1	TGCGCCAGCAGTCCTAGCCTGATAGGTGAGCAGTTCTTC	CASSPSLIGEQFF
TRBJ2-7	few	NA	TRBV14	TGTGCCAGCAGCCAAGATCGGGGGACAACCTACGAGCAGTACTTC	CASSQDRGTTYEQYF
TRBJ2-3	NA	TRBD2	TRBV7-3	TGTGCCAGCAGCTCCCGGGGTAGCGGGAGAGATACGCAGTATTTT	CASSSRGSGRDTQYF
TRBJ1-2	few	NA	TRBV28	TGTGCCAGCAGTCCGCCGGGACCGGGGAGGGCTGGCTACACCTTC	CASSPPGPGRAGYTF
TRBJ1-3	NA	NA	TRBV2	TGTGCCAGCAGTGAGGGTCCGTACTCTGGAAACACCATATATTTT	CASSEGPYSGNTIYF
TRBJ2-1	few	TRBD2	TRBV28	TGTGCCAGCAGTTTTCCCGGGGAGGGCAATGAGCAGTTCTTC	CASSFPGEGNEQFF
TRBJ2-7	NA	NA	TRBV7-2	TGTGCCAGCAGCCGCGTCGGGACAAGGGGGCGGGAGAGGTCCTACGAGCAGTACTTC	CASSRVGTRGRERSYEQYF
TRBJ2-2	few	NA	TRBV4-3	TGCGCCAGCAGCCAAGAAGGCCTCGAGAGCACCGGGGAGCTGTTTTTT	CASSQEGLESTGELFF
TRBJ2-5	few	NA	TRBV19	TGTGCCAGTAGCCCGGACAGCAAGACCCAGTACTTC	CASSPDSKTQYF
TRBJ2-2	few	NA	TRBV7-9	TGTGCCAGCAGCTTAGTGGCGTTGCGGACCTCGAACACCGGGGAGCTGTTTTTT	CASSLVALRTSNTGELFF
TRBJ2-7	NA	NA	TRBV12-3/TRBV12-4	TGTGCCAGCAGTCTCGTGACCGAGCAGTACTTC	CASSLVTEQYF
TRBJ2-1	few	NA	TRBV2	TGTGCCAGCACAGGACAGCCACTTAACAATGAGCAGTTCTTC	CASTGQPLNNEQFF
TRBJ2-7	once	NA	TRBV3-1	TGTGCCAGCAGCCAAGGAGGGATCGTCTACGAGCAGTACTTC	CASSQGGIVYEQYF
TRBJ1-5	few	TRBD1	TRBV12-3/TRBV12-4	TGTGCCAGCAGAGGGACAGCAAATCAGCCCCAGCATTTT	CASRGTANQPQHF
TRBJ2-1	once	TRBD2	TRBV4-1	TGCGCCAGCAGCCAAGATCGACCAACTAGCGAGAATGAGCAGTTCTTC	CASSQDRPTSENEQFF